This TCR beta chain was captured in a study of technical replicates of blood from several donors. Sequencing was performed with immunoSEQ multiplex PCR; in TCRdb, only in-frame clones are kept and a portion is missing. The table includes around 72,000 clones, approximately 98% detected once. The CDR3 has 15 residues. V lost 3 bases and J lost 6, with 18 bases in between. Germline values: CDR1 SGDLS, CDR2 YYNGEE. The V and J genes are TRBV9 and TRBJ1-2; D unclear. What was sequenced was T cells isolated from PBMCs. The receptor's source is a human donor in good health. CDR3: CASSARRSPHDGYTF. The CDR3, as DNA: TGTGCCAGCAGCGCCCGCCGCAGTCCGCATGATGGCTACACCTTC.